A single sample is the source of the 20 T cell receptor beta chains below, sequenced in a study of blood T cell repertoires in COVID-19. Repertoires were generated with immunoSEQ multiplex PCR, while TCRdb's copy carries only in-frame clones and drops some. The data show approximately 210,000 clones, over 65% seen once. Material: peripheral blood. These receptors were obtained from a woman in her sixties or seventies with active or convalescent COVID-19.

CDR3 region: CASSTPTGSNQPQHF. As DNA, the CDR3 is TGTGCCAGTAGTACTCCGACAGGAAGCAATCAGCCCCAGCATTTT. V gene TRBV19 combines with J gene TRBJ1-5; D might be TRBD1 (6 bases). The CDR3 consists of 15 residues. Looked up from germline, CDR1 is LNHDA and CDR2 is SQIVND (reference sequence). The V gene lost 4 bases and the J gene lost 1 base, with 11 bases spanning the gap.

The gene calls are TRBV28 and TRBJ2-4, with 11 bases identical to TRBD2. The CDR3 length is 17 residues. Unmatched junction bases numbered 9, after V lost 0 bases and J lost 8 bases. Germline V lookup: CDR1 MDHEN, CDR2 SYDVKM. The CDR3 DNA sequence: TGTGCCAGCAGTTTATGGACTAGCGGGGTTGAAAGGGACATTCAGTACTTC. Translated, it gives CASSLWTSGVERDIQYF.

This sequence joins TRBV23-1 and TRBJ1-1; the D gene is possibly TRBD1 (6 bases). TRBV23-1 is flagged as an ORF with uncertain function. CDR3 length equals 11 residues. Trimming removed 6 bases at V and 10 bases at J, with 12 bases between. CDR3 coding DNA: TGCGCCAGCAGACTACAGGGTCGAGCTTTCTTT. Its translation: CASRLQGRAFF.

This clone came up a few times. The gene calls are TRBV19 and TRBJ1-2; TRBD1 matches at 8 bases. J lost 5 bases, V lost 4 bases, and 9 bases had no gene match. In germline, CDR1 is LNHDA, CDR2 SQIVND (reference sequence). CDR3 length: 15 amino acids. CDR3 region: CASSKETGALYGYTF. DNA for the CDR3: TGTGCCAGTAGTAAGGAGACAGGGGCTTTGTATGGCTACACCTTC.

This clone was seen a single time. The chain employs TRBV7-2 and TRBJ2-2; D perhaps matches TRBD2 (6 bases). This CDR3 spans 14 amino acids. The germline V and J ends were trimmed by 5 bases and 4 bases, with 11 bases remaining between them. CDR1 and CDR2 (germline): SGHTA, FQGNSA. CDR3 loop: CASSPQGGTGELFF. The DNA for the CDR3 is TGTGCCAGCAGCCCCCAGGGAGGCACCGGGGAGCTGTTTTTT.

The chain recombines TRBV6-5 with TRBJ1-1; 12 bases match TRBD1. The V and J ends lost 2 bases and 6 bases, in that order; junction bases with no gene match: 4. Germline loops: CDR1 MNHEY, CDR2 SVGAGI. This CDR3 spans 15 amino acids. CDR3 protein: CASSYRDRGLAEAFF. The DNA of the CDR3 is TGTGCCAGCAGTTACCGGGACAGGGGGCTAGCTGAAGCTTTCTTT.

This CDR3 is CASSVQTGPGAGELFF. As DNA, the CDR3 is TGTGCCAGCAGCGTTCAGACAGGGCCTGGGGCCGGGGAGCTGTTTTTT. The chain joins TRBV7-9 to TRBJ2-2; 7 positions match TRBD1. The CDR3 totals 16 residues. Germline assignment: CDR1 SEHNR and CDR2 FQNEAQ (reference sequence). Germline trimming cut 5 bases from V and 6 bases from J; bases unmatched to any gene: 12.

This chain links TRBV28 with TRBJ1-2, with no clear D. V dropped 5 bases and J dropped 5 bases, with 6 bases sitting between them. Germline-derived CDR1 and CDR2 are MDHEN and SYDVKM. The CDR3 loop spans 11 amino acids. In DNA form, the CDR3 reads TGTGCCAGCAGTACCGGTTATGGCTACACCTTC. Protein sequence: CASSTGYGYTF.

The V gene is TRBV7-2, the J gene TRBJ2-7, with 9 bases fitting TRBD1. The CDR3 extends over 13 amino acids. Germline CDR1 and CDR2: SGHTA and FQGNSA. J was trimmed by 2 bases and V by 8 bases; bases with no gene match: 4. The CDR3 nucleotides read TGTGCCAGCGGTCGGACAGGGGCCTACGAGCAGTACTTC. Translated, it gives CASGRTGAYEQYF.

The chain uses TRBV19 and TRBJ2-7, with D uncertain. Per the germline V gene, CDR1 is LNHDA and CDR2 is SQIVND (reference sequence). The CDR3 length is 13 residues. Trimming took 5 bases from V and 1 from J, leaving 9 bases between them. CDR3 region: CASSVTVSYEQYF. The CDR3 DNA sequence: TGTGCCAGTAGTGTAACAGTGTCCTACGAGCAGTACTTC.

The chain is built from TRBV5-1 and TRBJ2-7; TRBD2 agrees at 7 bases. The CDR3 totals 15 residues. After removal of 0 bases from V and 1 base from J, the junction contained 4 bases not matched to a gene. The germline V gene has CDR1 SGHRS and CDR2 YFSETQ. The CDR3 bases are TGCGCCAGCAGCTTGGCGGCTAGCGGTTCCTACGAGCAGTACTTC. Residues: CASSLAASGSYEQYF.

The V call is TRBV5-1, the J call TRBJ2-5; D uncertain. CDR1 and CDR2 (germline): SGHRS, YFSETQ. This CDR3 has 16 residues. V was trimmed by 0 bases and J by 0 bases, leaving 12 bases between them. The CDR3 DNA sequence: TGCGCCAGCAGCTTGGCCCCAGGCACCTACCAAGAGACCCAGTACTTC. It encodes CASSLAPGTYQETQYF.

V and J are TRBV25-1 and TRBJ1-5; 9 positions match TRBD1. The CDR3 has 15 amino acids. Trimming removed 3 bases from V and 7 bases from J; junction bases left unmatched: 7. CDR1 is MGHDK, CDR2 SYGVNS, per germline. The CDR3 region has the DNA TGTGCCAGCAGTGACAACAGGGGGCTCGGGCAGCCCCAGCATTTT. Protein product: CASSDNRGLGQPQHF.

The chain has TRBV5-6 and TRBJ1-1; D unclear. The CDR3 loop spans 14 amino acids. Germline V gives CDR1 SGHDT, CDR2 YYEEEE. Trimming left V 4 bases short and J 4 bases short, with 14 bases between. DNA of the CDR3: TGTGCCAGCAGCCTTAGGCTCGACTTCACTGAAGCTTTCTTT. It is translated as CASSLRLDFTEAFF.

The chain carries TRBV7-9 and TRBJ2-1, with TRBD1 matching 8 bases. J was trimmed by 2 bases and V by 5 bases; bases with no gene match: 5. The CDR3 consists of 15 residues. In germline, CDR1 is SEHNR, CDR2 FQNEAQ (reference sequence). CDR3 residues: CASSHGTGTYNEQFF. For the CDR3, the DNA is TGTGCCAGCAGCCATGGGACAGGAACCTACAATGAGCAGTTCTTC.

This chain connects TRBV4-1 to TRBJ1-5, with D hard to call. V was cut by 1 base and J by 6 bases, with 22 bases left in between. The CDR3 contains 18 residues. CDR1 is MGHRA and CDR2 is YSYEKL in the germline V gene. CDR3 bases: TGCGCCAGCAGCCAAGCGGGTATTGGGCCCGGTCGGGGTCAGCCCCAGCATTTT. Translating gives CASSQAGIGPGRGQPQHF.

This chain joins TRBV28 and TRBJ1-3; D is uncertain. The CDR3 consists of 11 residues. Germline assignment: CDR1 MDHEN and CDR2 SYDVKM. Trimming stripped 3 bases from V and 8 bases from J, with 5 bases between. The CDR3 DNA sequence: TGTGCCAGCAGTTTTGGGCACACCATATATTTT. Encoded protein: CASSFGHTIYF.

This rearrangement joins TRBV6-1 to TRBJ2-2, with TRBD2 matching 13 bases. The CDR3 is made up of 17 amino acids. V trimming: 3 bases; J trimming: 5 bases; junction bases outside the gene matches: 6. Germline CDR1 and CDR2: MNHNS and SASEGT. The CDR3 sequence is CASSEPGTSGVTGELFF. DNA for the CDR3: TGTGCCAGCAGTGAGCCCGGGACTAGCGGGGTAACCGGGGAGCTGTTTTTT.

The count of this clone is one. The V call is TRBV11-3, the J call TRBJ2-2; perhaps TRBD2 as D (5 bases). From germline, CDR1 is SGHNT and CDR2 YENEEA. V lost 5 bases, J lost 4 bases, and 5 bases lay in between. The CDR3 is 12 residues long. Here the CDR3 DNA reads TGTGCCAGCAGCCGGGGCACCGGGGAGCTGTTTTTT. Its protein product is CASSRGTGELFF.

This sequence joins TRBV9 and TRBJ2-1, with 10 bases that match TRBD2. The CDR3 consists of 14 residues. Germline V gene sequence: CDR1 SGDLS, CDR2 YYNGEE. The junction had 8 bases not matched to a gene; V was cut back by 7 bases and J by 7 bases. CDR3 bases: TGTGCCAGCCAGCGGGGGGGCTCCCATAATGAGCAGTTCTTC. Translated: CASQRGGSHNEQFF.